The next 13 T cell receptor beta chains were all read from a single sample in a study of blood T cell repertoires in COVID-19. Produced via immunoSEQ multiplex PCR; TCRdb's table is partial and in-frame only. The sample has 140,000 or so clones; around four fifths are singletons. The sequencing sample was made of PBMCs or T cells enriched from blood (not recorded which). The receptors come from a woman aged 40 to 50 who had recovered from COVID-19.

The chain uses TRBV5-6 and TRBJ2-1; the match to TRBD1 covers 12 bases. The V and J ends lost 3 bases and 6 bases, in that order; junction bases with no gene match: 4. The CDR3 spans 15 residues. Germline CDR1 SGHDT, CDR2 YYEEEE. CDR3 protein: CASSWGTGGFNEQFF. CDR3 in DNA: TGTGCCAGCAGCTGGGGGACAGGGGGCTTCAATGAGCAGTTCTTC.

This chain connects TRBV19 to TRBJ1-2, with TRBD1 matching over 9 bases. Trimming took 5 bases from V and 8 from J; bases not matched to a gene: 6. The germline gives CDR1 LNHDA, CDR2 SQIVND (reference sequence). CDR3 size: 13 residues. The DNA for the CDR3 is TGTGCCAGTAGTCCCGGGACAGGGTACGGCTACACCTTC. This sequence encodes CASSPGTGYGYTF.

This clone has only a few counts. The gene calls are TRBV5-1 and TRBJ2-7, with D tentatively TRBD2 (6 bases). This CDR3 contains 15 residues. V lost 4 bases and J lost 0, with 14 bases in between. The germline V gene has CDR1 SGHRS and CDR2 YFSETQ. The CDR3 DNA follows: TGCGCCAGCAGCGGGGGACTCTCCAGCTCCTACGAGCAGTACTTC. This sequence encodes CASSGGLSSSYEQYF.

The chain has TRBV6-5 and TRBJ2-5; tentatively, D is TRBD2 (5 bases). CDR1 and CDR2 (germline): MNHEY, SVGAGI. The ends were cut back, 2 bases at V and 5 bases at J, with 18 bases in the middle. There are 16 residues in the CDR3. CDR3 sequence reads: CASSYGPDSDPETQYF. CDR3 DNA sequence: TGTGCCAGCAGTTACGGACCGGACTCCGACCCGGAGACCCAGTACTTC.

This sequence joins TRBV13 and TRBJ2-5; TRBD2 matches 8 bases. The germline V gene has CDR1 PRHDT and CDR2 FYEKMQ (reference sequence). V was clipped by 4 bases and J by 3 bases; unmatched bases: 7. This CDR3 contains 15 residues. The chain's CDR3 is CASSSGRAGKETQYF. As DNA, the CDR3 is TGTGCCAGCAGCTCCGGGAGGGCGGGAAAAGAGACCCAGTACTTC. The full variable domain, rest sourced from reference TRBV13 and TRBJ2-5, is AAGVIQSPRHLIKEKRETATLKCYPIPRHDTVYWYQQGPGQDPQFLISFYEKMQSDKGSIPDRFSAQQFSDYHSELNMSSLELGDSALYFCASSSGRAGKETQYFGPGTRLLVL.

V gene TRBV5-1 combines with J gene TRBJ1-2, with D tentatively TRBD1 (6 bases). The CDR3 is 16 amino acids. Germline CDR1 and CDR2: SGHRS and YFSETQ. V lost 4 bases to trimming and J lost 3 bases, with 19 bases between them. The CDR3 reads CASSGSYRDNYYGYTF. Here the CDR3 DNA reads TGCGCCAGCAGCGGAAGCTACCGGGACAATTACTATGGCTACACCTTC.

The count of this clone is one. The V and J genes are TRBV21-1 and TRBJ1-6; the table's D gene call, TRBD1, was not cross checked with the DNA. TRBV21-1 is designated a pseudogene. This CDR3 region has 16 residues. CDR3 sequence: CASSNTWCHRDSPLHF. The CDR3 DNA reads TGTGCCAGCAGCAATACATGGTGCCACAGGGATTCACCCCTCCACTTT.

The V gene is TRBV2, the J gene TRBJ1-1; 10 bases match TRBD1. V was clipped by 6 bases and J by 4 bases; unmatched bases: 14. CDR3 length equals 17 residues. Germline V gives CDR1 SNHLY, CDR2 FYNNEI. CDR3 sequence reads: CASRGNNRQGAITEAFF. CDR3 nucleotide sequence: TGTGCCAGCAGGGGGAACAATAGACAGGGGGCAATCACTGAAGCTTTCTTT.

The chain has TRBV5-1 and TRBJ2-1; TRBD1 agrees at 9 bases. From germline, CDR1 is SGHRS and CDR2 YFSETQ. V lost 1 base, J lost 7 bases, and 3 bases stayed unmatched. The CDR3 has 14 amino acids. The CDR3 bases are TGCGCCAGCAGCTTGCGGACAGGGGAGAATGAGCAGTTCTTC. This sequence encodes CASSLRTGENEQFF.

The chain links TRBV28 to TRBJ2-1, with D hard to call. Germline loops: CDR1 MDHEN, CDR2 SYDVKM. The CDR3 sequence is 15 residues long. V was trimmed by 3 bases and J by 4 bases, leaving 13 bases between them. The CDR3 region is CASSFPAQVYNEQFF. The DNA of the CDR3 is TGTGCCAGCAGTTTTCCGGCGCAGGTTTACAATGAGCAGTTCTTC.

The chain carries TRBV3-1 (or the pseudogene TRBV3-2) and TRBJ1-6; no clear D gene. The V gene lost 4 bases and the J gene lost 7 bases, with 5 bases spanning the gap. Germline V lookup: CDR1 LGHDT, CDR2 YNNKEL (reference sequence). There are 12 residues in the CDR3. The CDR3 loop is CASSPLNSPLHF. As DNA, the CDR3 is TGTGCCAGCAGCCCTCTAAATTCACCCCTCCACTTT.

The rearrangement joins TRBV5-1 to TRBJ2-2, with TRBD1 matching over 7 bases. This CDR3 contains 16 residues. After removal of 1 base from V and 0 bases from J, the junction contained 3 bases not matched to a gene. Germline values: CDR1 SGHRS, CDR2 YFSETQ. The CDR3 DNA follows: TGCGCCAGCAGCTTGTCAGGGACAGCGAACACCGGGGAGCTGTTTTTT. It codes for CASSLSGTANTGELFF.

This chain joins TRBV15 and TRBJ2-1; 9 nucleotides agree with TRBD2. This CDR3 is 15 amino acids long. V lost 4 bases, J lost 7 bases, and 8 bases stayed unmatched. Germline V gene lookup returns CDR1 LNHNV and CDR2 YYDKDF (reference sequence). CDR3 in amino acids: CATSMLLAGTNEQFF. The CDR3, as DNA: TGTGCCACCAGCATGCTCCTAGCGGGGACTAATGAGCAGTTCTTC.